The rows below give T cell receptor beta chains drawn from one sample of a study of cytomegalovirus exposure and HLA in healthy donors. The data were produced by immunoSEQ multiplex PCR, yet TCRdb's version contains in-frame clones alone and is incomplete. The repertoire holds 150,000 to 200,000 clones, with 80% to 90% as singletons. Sequencing was done on a sample of PBMCs. All receptors derive from a man in his forties in good health and CMV-seropositive. Both conserved end residues are part of each CDR3. A D gene is named only where the DNA matches it firmly. Some rows have no size entry. The others give once, few or many, or a class for an expanded clone.

V gene,D gene,clone size,J gene,CDR3 DNA,CDR3 protein
TRBV7-2,TRBD2,NA,TRBJ2-1,TGTGCCAGCAGCTCCGGACTAGCGGGGAACAATGAGCAGTTCTTC,CASSSGLAGNNEQFF
TRBV5-4,NA,NA,TRBJ1-1,TGTGCCAGCAGCTGGTCGACAGAGAACACTGAAGCTTTCTTT,CASSWSTENTEAFF
TRBV2,NA,NA,TRBJ2-3,TGTGCCGGAAGAGGACTAAGCACAGATACGCAGTATTTT,CAGRGLSTDTQYF
TRBV25-1,NA,NA,TRBJ2-3,TGTGCCAGCAGTGATGGACTTAGCAAAGATACGCAGTATTTT,CASSDGLSKDTQYF
TRBV28,NA,NA,TRBJ2-7,TGTGCCAGCAGCCCTCGGCGGCCCTACGAGCAGTACTTC,CASSPRRPYEQYF
TRBV28,TRBD1,NA,TRBJ1-4,TGTGCCAGCAGTCCCCCCTTGGGCAGGGGGGATGAAAAACTGTTTTTT,CASSPPLGRGDEKLFF
TRBV11-2,NA,NA,TRBJ2-2,TGTGCCAGCAGCTTACCTTCACGGTTTCCCGGGGAGCTGTTTTTT,CASSLPSRFPGELFF
TRBV5-4,TRBD1,NA,TRBJ1-1,TGTGCCAGCAGCTCTACAAGGACAGGGAACACTGAAGCTTTCTTT,CASSSTRTGNTEAFF
TRBV7-2,TRBD1,NA,TRBJ2-7,TGTGCCAGCAGCTTAGACAGGGGGCTCTCCTACGAGCAGTACTTC,CASSLDRGLSYEQYF
TRBV5-5,NA,NA,TRBJ2-1,TGTGCCAGCAGCTTGGTGAGTGGCTACAATGAGCAGTTCTTC,CASSLVSGYNEQFF
TRBV11-3,NA,NA,TRBJ2-1,TGTGCCAGCAGCCCCGGTCGATACGGTGAGCAGTTCTTC,CASSPGRYGEQFF
TRBV5-5,NA,NA,TRBJ2-3,TGTGCCAGCAGCGGGTATGGGGGCAGCACAGATACGCAGTATTTT,CASSGYGGSTDTQYF
TRBV7-9,NA,NA,TRBJ2-1,TGTGCCAGCAGCCCGGGGACTGATGAGCAGTTCTTC,CASSPGTDEQFF
TRBV30,NA,NA,TRBJ2-5,TGTGCCTGGAGTAATGGGGGCTCTGTAGAGACCCAGTACTTC,CAWSNGGSVETQYF
TRBV10-3,TRBD2,NA,TRBJ2-1,TGTGCCATCAGTGAGTTGGCTAGCGGTCTTGAGCAGTTCTTC,CAISELASGLEQFF
TRBV11-2,TRBD1,NA,TRBJ1-2,TGTGCCAGCAGCTTAGATCCACGGACAGGCTATGGCTACACCTTC,CASSLDPRTGYGYTF
TRBV11-2,NA,NA,TRBJ2-5,TGTGCCAGCAGCTTAGTAGGGGTCGGGGAGACCCAGTACTTC,CASSLVGVGETQYF
TRBV28,NA,NA,TRBJ1-3,TGTGCCAGCAGTAATCCTCAGGATGAGAACACCATATATTTT,CASSNPQDENTIYF
TRBV6-1,NA,NA,TRBJ1-3,TGTGCCAGCAGTGAATCCCCTACAGGGATCTCTGGAAACACCATATATTTT,CASSESPTGISGNTIYF
TRBV9,TRBD2,NA,TRBJ2-1,TGTGCCAGCAGCGTAGGAGCGGGAACCTACAATGAGCAGTTCTTC,CASSVGAGTYNEQFF
TRBV9,TRBD2,NA,TRBJ2-5,TGTGCCAGCAGCCCCTCGGGACTAGCGGGAGCCCGAGAGACCCAGTACTTC,CASSPSGLAGARETQYF
TRBV5-1,NA,NA,TRBJ1-2,TGCGCCAGCAGCTTGGTGGAGGCCTATGGCTACACCTTC,CASSLVEAYGYTF
TRBV6-5,TRBD1,once,TRBJ1-1,TGTGCCAGCAGTGGACAGGGTGGGAGAGAAGCTTTCTTT,CASSGQGGREAFF
TRBV11-2,NA,NA,TRBJ2-7,TGTGCCAGCAGGTCTACAGGAACCCTCTACGAGCAGTACTTC,CASRSTGTLYEQYF
TRBV4-2,TRBD1,NA,TRBJ2-1,TGTGCCAGCAGCCAAGGGACAGGGGTATCCTACAATGAGCAGTTCTTC,CASSQGTGVSYNEQFF
TRBV27,TRBD2,NA,TRBJ2-1,TGTGCCAGCAGTTTTCTGACTAGCGGGAGGAGGCACAATGAGCAGTTCTTC,CASSFLTSGRRHNEQFF
TRBV7-7,TRBD2,NA,TRBJ2-7,TGTGCTAGCAGCTTACAGCCGGTGGGGGCGGGAGGGCCGGAAAGCGAGCAGTACTTC,CASSLQPVGAGGPESEQYF
TRBV7-3,TRBD2,NA,TRBJ2-2,TGTGCCAGCAGCTCTCAACCGGGACTAGCAGACACCGGGGAGCTGTTTTTT,CASSSQPGLADTGELFF
TRBV5-1,TRBD1,once,TRBJ2-7,TGCGCCAGCAGCTTGGATGGCAGGGGGCTCGGCGAGCAGTACTTC,CASSLDGRGLGEQYF
TRBV7-9,NA,NA,TRBJ1-4,TGTTCCAGCAGCCCCTTGGCAGGGCTGGGTGAAAAACTGTTTTTT,CSSSPLAGLGEKLFF
TRBV5-1,TRBD1,NA,TRBJ1-4,TGCGCCAGCAGCTCTGGGGGACAGGCCGGTAGCGAAAAACTGTTTTTT,CASSSGGQAGSEKLFF
TRBV2,TRBD2,NA,TRBJ2-7,TGTGCCAGCAGTTTGACTAGCGGGAGCTATCACGAGCAGTACTTC,CASSLTSGSYHEQYF
TRBV2,TRBD1,NA,TRBJ1-3,TGTGCCAGCAGAGAGACAGGGGTTGGCGGAAACACCATATATTTT,CASRETGVGGNTIYF
TRBV29-1,NA,NA,TRBJ1-2,TGCAGCGTTGATCCCAGGGATGGCTACACCTTC,CSVDPRDGYTF
TRBV28,TRBD2,once,TRBJ2-5,TGTGCCAGCAGTCCCCCCCGATGGACTAGCGTTAAAAGAGAGACCCAGTACTTC,CASSPPRWTSVKRETQYF
TRBV25-1,TRBD1,NA,TRBJ1-4,TGTGCCAGCAGGGGGCCACGACAGGGCCCTAATGAAAAACTGTTTTTT,CASRGPRQGPNEKLFF
TRBV6-4,TRBD1,NA,TRBJ2-5,TGTGCCAGCAGTGATACAGGGGACGCGAAGACCCAGTACTTC,CASSDTGDAKTQYF
TRBV6-1,TRBD2,few,TRBJ2-3,TGTGCCAGCAGTAAAGCAGGACTAGCGGGAGCAAGCACAGATACGCAGTATTTT,CASSKAGLAGASTDTQYF
TRBV5-6,NA,NA,TRBJ2-3,TGTGCCAGCAGCGGGCTCATGAATACGCAGTATTTT,CASSGLMNTQYF
TRBV2,TRBD1,NA,TRBJ1-3,TGTGCCAGCAGTGAACAGCCAGGGGGAGGAAACACCATATATTTT,CASSEQPGGGNTIYF
TRBV5-4,TRBD1,NA,TRBJ1-2,TGTGCCAGCAGCACCAGGACAGGGGCTTCTAACTATGGCTACACCTTC,CASSTRTGASNYGYTF
TRBV7-9,TRBD1,few,TRBJ1-3,TGTGCCAGCAGCTTGTTTGACAGGGAAACTGGAAACACCATATATTTT,CASSLFDRETGNTIYF
TRBV11-2,TRBD2,few,TRBJ2-5,TGTGCCAGCAGCTTAGGACTAGCGGCAACTGAGACCCAGTACTTC,CASSLGLAATETQYF
TRBV7-6,NA,NA,TRBJ2-1,TGTGCCAGCAGCCCACACCAAATCGGCGAAGACAGGAACAATGAGCAGTTCTTC,CASSPHQIGEDRNNEQFF
TRBV4-1,NA,once,TRBJ2-2,TGCGCCACCCTTAGCGGGAACACCGGGGAGCTGTTTTTT,CATLSGNTGELFF
TRBV18,TRBD1,NA,TRBJ2-1,TGTGCCAGCTCACTGGACAGGGGGCCAGATGAGCAGTTCTTC,CASSLDRGPDEQFF
TRBV2,NA,NA,TRBJ2-6,TGTGCCAGCAGAAATGTCCACTCTGGGGCCAACGTCCTGACTTTC,CASRNVHSGANVLTF
TRBV5-1,TRBD2,NA,TRBJ2-7,TGCGCCAGCAGCTTGGGAGGGGAGGGCCCCCGCGAGCAGTACTTC,CASSLGGEGPREQYF
TRBV5-8,NA,once,TRBJ1-2,TGTGCCAGCAGCGCTGGCCTCAGGTCCACCGGAGGCTACACCTTC,CASSAGLRSTGGYTF
TRBV6-1,NA,NA,TRBJ2-7,TGTGCCAGCAGTGAATTATCCTACGAGCAGTACTTC,CASSELSYEQYF
TRBV5-6,TRBD2,NA,TRBJ2-5,TGTGCCAGCAGCTCTAGCGGTTTCCAAGAGACCCAGTACTTC,CASSSSGFQETQYF
TRBV5-1,NA,NA,TRBJ2-5,TGCGCCAGCAGCTTGCAGGGTCAAGAGACCCAGTACTTC,CASSLQGQETQYF
TRBV9,TRBD1,NA,TRBJ2-3,TGTGCCAGCAGCCATGGGACAGGGGGCGGCACAGATACGCAGTATTTT,CASSHGTGGGTDTQYF
TRBV27,TRBD1,NA,TRBJ2-5,TGTGCCAGCAGTTTAGTCGGGACAGGCCATCGTGAACAGTACTTC,CASSLVGTGHREQYF
TRBV5-6,NA,NA,TRBJ1-1,TGTGCCAGCAGCGCTCGCCACAGGCTAGACACTGAAGCTTTCTTT,CASSARHRLDTEAFF